Listed below are T cell receptor beta chains from one sample, sequenced in a study of blood T cell repertoires in COVID-19. The table came from immunoSEQ multiplex PCR; TCRdb's copy has only in-frame clones and leaves some out. Of 190,000 or so clones listed, roughly 90% were seen once; the top ten hold around 7%. Specimen: peripheral blood. These TCRs come from a man in his forties or fifties with acute or convalescent COVID-19. Both conserved end residues are part of each CDR3. The D gene is left open where the match is weak. A clone size is listed for some rows: how often the clone was seen (once, few, many), or a class if it is expanded.

TRBV11-2	-	-	TRBJ2-7	CASSLVGTPYEQYF	TGTGCCAGCAGCTTAGTTGGGACACCATACGAGCAGTACTTC
TRBV7-6	TRBD1	-	TRBJ2-2	CASSLDRGPSGELFF	TGTGCCAGCAGCTTGGACAGGGGGCCATCCGGGGAGCTGTTTTTT
TRBV12-3/TRBV12-4	-	-	TRBJ1-1	CASISNTEAFF	TGTGCCAGCATATCCAACACTGAAGCTTTCTTT
TRBV13	TRBD2	-	TRBJ2-7	CASSFLLAGGYEQYF	TGTGCCAGCAGCTTTTTACTAGCGGGGGGCTACGAGCAGTACTTC
TRBV5-1	TRBD1	-	TRBJ2-1	CASSFTDRVRMNEQFF	TGCGCCAGCAGTTTTACCGACAGGGTTAGAATGAATGAGCAGTTCTTC
TRBV19	TRBD1	-	TRBJ1-6	CASTGTGGNSPLHF	TGTGCCAGCACCGGGACAGGGGGGAATTCACCCCTCCACTTT
TRBV7-2	TRBD1	-	TRBJ2-5	CASSPSGGADRVKETQYF	TGTGCCAGCAGCCCCTCTGGGGGTGCCGACAGGGTGAAAGAGACCCAGTACTTC
TRBV12-3/TRBV12-4	TRBD2	-	TRBJ2-1	CASSRGGGDEQFF	TGTGCCAGCAGCCGCGGGGGGGGTGATGAGCAGTTCTTC
TRBV2	TRBD1	-	TRBJ1-2	CASSPGQAPNYGYTF	TGTGCCAGCAGTCCTGGACAGGCGCCCAACTATGGCTACACCTTC
TRBV7-2	-	-	TRBJ2-3	CASSFPGSTDTQYF	TGTGCCAGCAGCTTCCCGGGGAGCACAGATACGCAGTATTTT
TRBV5-1	TRBD1	-	TRBJ2-7	CASSSTGGSYEQYF	TGCGCCAGCAGCTCGACAGGGGGATCCTACGAGCAGTACTTC
TRBV6-2/TRBV6-3	TRBD1	-	TRBJ2-7	CASSPRDRGSRSYEQYF	TGTGCCAGCAGTCCCCGGGACAGGGGAAGTCGCTCCTACGAGCAGTACTTC
TRBV7-9	-	-	TRBJ2-7	CASSLVVSSYEQYF	TGTGCCAGCAGCTTAGTTGTGAGCTCCTACGAGCAGTACTTC
TRBV23-1	TRBD1	-	TRBJ2-7	CASSPRQGEALRGYEQYF	TGCGCCAGCAGTCCGCGACAGGGTGAAGCTTTAAGAGGCTACGAGCAGTACTTC
TRBV5-1	TRBD2	once	TRBJ2-5	CASAVTGGEETQYF	TGCGCCAGCGCGGTGACGGGGGGAGAGGAGACCCAGTACTTC
TRBV6-5	TRBD1	few	TRBJ1-6	CASSRQGGSPLHF	TGTGCCAGCAGTCGACAGGGCGGTTCACCCCTCCACTTT
TRBV2	TRBD1	-	TRBJ2-2	CASSVLKQGITGELFF	TGTGCCAGCAGTGTACTAAAACAGGGGATCACCGGGGAGCTGTTTTTT
TRBV7-2	-	-	TRBJ2-2	CASPPHGGVHPGELFF	TGTGCCAGCCCCCCCCATGGGGGCGTACACCCCGGGGAGCTGTTTTTT
TRBV4-1	-	-	TRBJ2-6	CASSQSESGANVLTF	TGCGCCAGCAGCCAATCGGAGTCCGGGGCCAACGTCCTGACTTTC
TRBV5-1	TRBD1	few	TRBJ2-7	CASRNDRGGEQYF	TGCGCCAGCAGGAACGACAGGGGAGGTGAGCAGTACTTC
TRBV2	TRBD1	-	TRBJ2-5	CASSETGPSETQYF	TGTGCCAGCAGCGAGACAGGGCCGTCGGAGACCCAGTACTTC
TRBV7-8	-	-	TRBJ1-2	CASSREGVFGYTF	TGTGCCAGCAGCCGAGAGGGGGTTTTTGGCTACACCTTC
TRBV4-1	TRBD1	-	TRBJ2-7	CASSPGTGYPYEQYF	TGCGCCAGCAGCCCTGGGACAGGCTACCCCTACGAGCAGTACTTC
TRBV5-1	-	-	TRBJ2-2	CASSLGGNTGELFF	TGCGCCAGCAGCTTGGGGGGCAACACCGGGGAGCTGTTTTTT
TRBV6-5	TRBD1	-	TRBJ2-7	CASRSGGRYEQYF	TGTGCCAGCCGATCAGGGGGACGCTACGAGCAGTACTTC
TRBV10-3	TRBD2	-	TRBJ2-7	CAIKPTSGGELSYEQYF	TGTGCCATCAAACCGACTAGCGGGGGGGAACTCTCCTACGAGCAGTACTTC
TRBV19	TRBD2	-	TRBJ2-3	CASRTGTSGGTDTQYF	TGTGCCAGTAGAACCGGGACTAGCGGGGGCACAGATACGCAGTATTTT
TRBV7-2	TRBD1	-	TRBJ2-5	CASDVDRGQETQYF	TGTGCCAGCGACGTCGACAGGGGGCAAGAGACCCAGTACTTC
TRBV5-1	TRBD1	-	TRBJ1-2	CASSLGATGVDGYTF	TGCGCCAGCAGCTTGGGCGCGACAGGGGTGGATGGCTACACCTTC
TRBV7-9	-	-	TRBJ2-1	CASSLDGGYNEQFF	TGTGCCAGCAGCTTAGATGGCGGCTACAATGAGCAGTTCTTC
TRBV7-6	-	-	TRBJ1-4	CASSPRSATNEKLFF	TGTGCCAGCAGTCCCAGATCTGCAACTAATGAAAAACTGTTTTTT
TRBV2	-	-	TRBJ1-3	CASSAEFLSSGNTIYF	TGTGCCAGCAGTGCGGAGTTCCTGAGCTCTGGAAACACCATATATTTT
TRBV30	TRBD1	once	TRBJ2-3	CAWGRQGSTDTQYF	TGTGCCTGGGGAAGACAGGGTAGCACAGATACGCAGTATTTT
TRBV9	-	-	TRBJ1-1	CASSVGGGAEAFF	TGTGCCAGCAGCGTAGGAGGGGGGGCTGAAGCTTTCTTT
TRBV27	TRBD1	-	TRBJ1-1	CASSPTGGTEAFF	TGTGCCAGCAGCCCAACAGGGGGCACTGAAGCTTTCTTT